What follows are 4 T cell receptor beta chains derived from one specimen sequenced in a study of post-analysis software for immune sequencing data (dated by TCRdb to between 2015 and 2016). Results and caveats for the whole study, not just this receptor: Four to six TRBV segments, including TRBV5-6, TRBV5-1 and TRBV20-1, were significantly more frequent in patients than controls.

Library prep was done by PCR. Sequencer: Illumina HiSeq 2500. To reduce PCR and sequencing biases, unique molecular identifiers were built into the TCR beta cDNA libraries. The public reads were run again by TCRdb, first through fastp at Q25 and then through MiXCR, and only productive beta chains were kept. Rows are combined by CDR3 protein, so each entry shows the most common genes and DNA. Recorded for this sample are about 770,000 distinct CDR3 sequences; about half of them occurred a single time. Of the sample, 4.9% falls within the top ten clones. These receptors have no known antigen. Specimen: blood. These receptors all come from a girl aged 5-17 years with multiple sclerosis.

The chain carries TRBV12-3 or TRBV12-4 and TRBJ2-7, with D maybe TRBD1 (5 bases). The CDR3 contains 14 residues. V was pared by 6 bases and J by 0 bases, with 12 bases between. Written as DNA, the CDR3 is TGTGCCAGCAGGATGGCAGGGCCCTCCTACGAGCAGTACTTC. Its protein is CASRMAGPSYEQYF.

The chain combines TRBV20-1 with TRBJ2-1, with 8 nucleotides matching TRBD2. CDR3 length: 15 amino acids. In germline, CDR1 is DFQATT, CDR2 SNEGSKA (reference sequence). Germline trimming cut 3 bases from V and 8 bases from J; bases unmatched to any gene: 12. CDR3: CSASGTLAGGDEQFF. The CDR3 nucleotides read TGCAGTGCTAGCGGGACCCTCGCGGGAGGTGATGAGCAGTTCTTC.

The rearrangement joins TRBV6-5 to TRBJ1-5, with unresolved D. Trimming took off 7 bases at V and 5 bases at J, with 18 bases between the two ends. CDR1 MNHEY and CDR2 SVGAGI come from the germline V gene. CDR3 length equals 15 residues. The CDR3 region is CASKSRSEIDQPQHF. The CDR3 DNA reads TGTGCCAGCAAAAGCAGGTCCGAAATAGATCAGCCCCAGCATTTT.

This clonotype was picked up a small number of times. In DNA form, the CDR3 reads TGCGCCAGCAGCTTTATCGGGGGGAGGGCCCGGCCAGATACGCAGTATTTT. As protein: CASSFIGGRARPDTQYF. The chain employs TRBV5-1 and TRBJ2-3, with 7 bases that match TRBD2. Germline-derived CDR1 and CDR2 are SGHRS and YFSETQ. The V gene end was trimmed by 2 bases and the J gene end by 4 bases; junction bases not matched to a gene: 13. This CDR3 comprises 17 residues.